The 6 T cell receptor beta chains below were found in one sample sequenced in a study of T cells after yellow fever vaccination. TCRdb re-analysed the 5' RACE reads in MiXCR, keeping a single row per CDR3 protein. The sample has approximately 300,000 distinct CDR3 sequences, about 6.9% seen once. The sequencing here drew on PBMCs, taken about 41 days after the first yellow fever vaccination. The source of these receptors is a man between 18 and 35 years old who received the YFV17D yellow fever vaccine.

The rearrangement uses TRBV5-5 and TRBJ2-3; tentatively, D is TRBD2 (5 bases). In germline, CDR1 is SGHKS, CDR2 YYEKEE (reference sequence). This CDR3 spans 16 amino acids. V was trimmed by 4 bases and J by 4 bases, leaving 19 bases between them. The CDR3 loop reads CASSLWSGLNPDTQYF. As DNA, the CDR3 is TGTGCCAGCAGCCTGTGGTCGGGGTTGAACCCAGATACGCAGTATTTT.

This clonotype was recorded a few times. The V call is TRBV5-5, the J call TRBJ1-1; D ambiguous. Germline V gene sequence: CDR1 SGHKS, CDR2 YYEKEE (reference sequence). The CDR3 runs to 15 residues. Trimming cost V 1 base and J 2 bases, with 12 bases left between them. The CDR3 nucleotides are TGTGCCAGCAGCTTGCTTGGCAAGACCAACACTGAAGCTTTCTTT. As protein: CASSLLGKTNTEAFF.

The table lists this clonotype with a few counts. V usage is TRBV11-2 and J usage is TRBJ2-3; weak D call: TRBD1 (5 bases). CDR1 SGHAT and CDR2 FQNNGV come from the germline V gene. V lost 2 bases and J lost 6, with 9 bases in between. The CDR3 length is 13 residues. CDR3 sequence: CASSLLTADTQYF. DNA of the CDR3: TGTGCCAGCAGCTTACTGACAGCCGATACGCAGTATTTT.

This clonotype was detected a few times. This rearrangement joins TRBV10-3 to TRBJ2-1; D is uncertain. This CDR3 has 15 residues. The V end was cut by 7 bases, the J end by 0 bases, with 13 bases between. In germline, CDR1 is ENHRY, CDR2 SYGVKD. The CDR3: CAINVAPSSYNEQFF. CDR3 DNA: TGTGCCATCAATGTGGCCCCCAGCTCCTACAATGAGCAGTTCTTC.

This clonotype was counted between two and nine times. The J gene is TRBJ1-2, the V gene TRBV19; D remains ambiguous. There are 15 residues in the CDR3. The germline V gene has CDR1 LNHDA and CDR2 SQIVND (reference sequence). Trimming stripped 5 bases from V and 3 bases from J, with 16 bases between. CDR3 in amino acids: CASSPGRTKDYGYTF. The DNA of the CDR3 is TGTGCCAGTAGTCCTGGGAGGACGAAGGACTATGGCTACACCTTC.

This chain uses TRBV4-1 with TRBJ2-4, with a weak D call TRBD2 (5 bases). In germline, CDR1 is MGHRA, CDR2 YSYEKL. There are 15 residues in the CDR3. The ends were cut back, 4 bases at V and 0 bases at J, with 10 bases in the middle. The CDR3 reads CASSPFGLAKNIQYF. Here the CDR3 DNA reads TGCGCCAGCAGCCCATTCGGACTAGCCAAAAACATTCAGTACTTC.